These T cell receptor beta chains were read from a single sample in a study of cytomegalovirus exposure and HLA in healthy donors. The protocol was immunoSEQ multiplex PCR, while the TCRdb copy is restricted to in-frame clones and leaves out a portion. The table has roughly 200,000 clones, approximately 85% seen once; the top ten hold under 3%. Sequenced input: PBMCs. These receptors were collected from a woman in her fifties or sixties in good health and CMV-seronegative. CDR3s include the opening cysteine and the closing phenylalanine or tryptophan. Fields, in order: V gene, CDR3 length, clone size, J gene, D gene, CDR3 DNA, CDR3 protein. The D gene is left open where the match is weak. Not all rows give a size; the values are once, few, many and, for expanded clones, a class.

TRBV9	15	.	TRBJ1-1	.	TGTGCCAGCAGCCCAAAGACAGGCTTGAACACTGAAGCTTTCTTT	CASSPKTGLNTEAFF
TRBV5-1	16	.	TRBJ2-2	TRBD1	TGCGCCAGCAGCGTGAACCAGGGACAGGGTGCCGGGGAGCTGTTTTTT	CASSVNQGQGAGELFF
TRBV20-1	10	.	TRBJ2-3	.	TGCAGTGCTCAGCGAGATACGCAGTATTTT	CSAQRDTQYF
TRBV6-5	13	.	TRBJ2-3	.	TGTGCCAGCGAGAAGATGCGGGGAGATACGCAGTATTTT	CASEKMRGDTQYF
TRBV5-1	13	.	TRBJ2-1	TRBD2	TGCGCCAGCGGGGGGCTAGCGGGGAATGAGCAGTTCTTC	CASGGLAGNEQFF
TRBV19	16	.	TRBJ2-7	TRBD2	TGTGCCAGTAGTCTCTCTACTAGCGGGAGGACCTACGAGCAGTACTTC	CASSLSTSGRTYEQYF
TRBV11-2	17	once	TRBJ2-3	TRBD2	TGTGCCAGCAGCTTGGGGCTAGCGGGAGAGTACACAGATACGCAGTATTTT	CASSLGLAGEYTDTQYF
TRBV6-5	15	.	TRBJ1-1	.	TGTGCCAGCAGTTACTCCGGAGGGCAGAACACTGAAGCTTTCTTT	CASSYSGGQNTEAFF
TRBV7-2	17	.	TRBJ1-2	.	TGTGCCAGCAGCTCTCGGCCAGCGGGACATTCTAACTATGGCTACACCTTC	CASSSRPAGHSNYGYTF
TRBV19	15	.	TRBJ1-1	TRBD1	TGTGCCAGTAGTAAGATCGGGACAGCCAACACTGAAGCTTTCTTT	CASSKIGTANTEAFF
TRBV7-9	14	.	TRBJ1-2	.	TGTTCCAGCAGCCTACTGGGGGGAGACTATGGCTACACCTTC	CSSSLLGGDYGYTF
TRBV12-1	15	.	TRBJ1-5	.	TGTGCCAGCAGCTTTGCGCATTACAACAATCAGCCCCAGCATTTT	CASSFAHYNNQPQHF
TRBV6-1	15	.	TRBJ2-2	TRBD2	TGTGCCAGCATCTGGAACGGGAGGAATCCCGGGGAGCTGTTTTTT	CASIWNGRNPGELFF
TRBV5-1	15	once	TRBJ2-7	.	TGCGCCAGCAGCCCAAACGACGGGGGAACCTACGAGCAGTACTTC	CASSPNDGGTYEQYF
TRBV27	12	.	TRBJ2-1	.	TGTGCCAGCAGTTTAGGGCCCCATGAGCAGTTCTTC	CASSLGPHEQFF
TRBV6-1	13	.	TRBJ1-5	.	TGTGCCAGCAGTGGCCAGGGCGGTCAGCCCCAGCATTTT	CASSGQGGQPQHF
TRBV19	14	once	TRBJ2-6	.	TGTGCCAGTAGTTATAACTCTGGGGCCAACGTCCTGACTTTC	CASSYNSGANVLTF
TRBV30	13	.	TRBJ1-5	TRBD1	TGTGCACTGGGGGACAGTCAGAACCAGCCCCAGCATTTT	CALGDSQNQPQHF
TRBV6-1	15	.	TRBJ2-7	TRBD2	TGTGCCAGCAGATTACGGACTAGCGGAACCTACGAGCAGTACTTC	CASRLRTSGTYEQYF
TRBV5-1	16	.	TRBJ2-2	TRBD2	TGCGCCAGCAGCCGAACTAGCGGGAGGCGTACCGGGGAGCTGTTTTTT	CASSRTSGRRTGELFF
TRBV27	16	.	TRBJ2-1	.	TGTGCCAGCAGTTTAGCTCCTTGGGACTGGGGGAGTGAGCAGTTCTTC	CASSLAPWDWGSEQFF
TRBV11-3	16	few	TRBJ2-2	TRBD2	TGTGCCAGCAGCGGGGGACGCGGGAGACCCACCGGGGAGCTGTTTTTT	CASSGGRGRPTGELFF
TRBV5-1	15	.	TRBJ2-3	.	TGCGCCAGCAGCTTGGGGGGCAGGGAGGCAGATACGCAGTATTTT	CASSLGGREADTQYF
TRBV25-1	14	.	TRBJ2-1	TRBD2	TGTGCCAGCACCGCTGGACTAGCGGCCAATGAGCAGTTCTTC	CASTAGLAANEQFF
TRBV7-7	13	.	TRBJ2-5	.	TGTGCCAGCAGTCCCAGGGGTCAGGAGACCCAGTACTTC	CASSPRGQETQYF
TRBV5-8	13	.	TRBJ1-1	.	TGTGCCAGCAGCCCACGGGATTTCACTGAAGCTTTCTTT	CASSPRDFTEAFF
TRBV19	15	.	TRBJ2-6	.	TGTGCCAGTTCTCAAACTTCATCTGGGGCCAACGTCCTGACTTTC	CASSQTSSGANVLTF
TRBV7-2	16	.	TRBJ2-1	.	TGTGCCAGCAAACGAGCACAGCAAATCTCCTACAATGAGCAGTTCTTC	CASKRAQQISYNEQFF
TRBV29-1	15	.	TRBJ1-1	TRBD1	TGCAGCGTTGTTGCCCCCTTAACAGGGGGGGGTGAAGCTTTCTTT	CSVVAPLTGGGEAFF